These T cell receptor beta chains were read from a single sample in a study of T cells in localized non-small cell lung cancer. TCRdb's table, derived via immunoSEQ multiplex PCR, lists solely in-frame clones and lacks some. Of around 90,000 clones listed, 60% to 85% are singletons. The sequences come from PBMCs, collected before any cancer treatment. These receptors all stem from a man aged 40 to 70 with stage II squamous cell lung carcinoma. CDR3s include the opening cysteine and the closing phenylalanine or tryptophan. D genes are given only for firm matches. Not every row has a clone size; where given, it reads once, few, many or a size class.

>NA|12|NA|TRBV30|TRBJ2-7
TGTGCCTGGAGTGGTGTGAAGAACGAGCAGTACTTC
CAWSGVKNEQYF
>NA|14|NA|TRBV9|TRBJ2-7
TGTGCCAGCAGCGTAGGATCAGCCTCCTACGAGCAGTACTTC
CASSVGSASYEQYF
>NA|13|NA|TRBV5-1|TRBJ1-2
TGCGCCAGCAGCTTGGGACAGCGCTATGGCTACACCTTC
CASSLGQRYGYTF
>NA|14|TRBD2|TRBV6-1|TRBJ2-7
TGTGCCAGCCCCAGAGACGGCGGGAGGGCCGAGCAGTACTTC
CASPRDGGRAEQYF
>NA|17|NA|TRBV2|TRBJ1-5
TGTGCCAGCAGTGATGGGGGACGGAGGCTCTCCGGTCAGCCCCAGCATTTT
CASSDGGRRLSGQPQHF
>once|17|TRBD1|TRBV9|TRBJ1-2
TGTGCCAGCAGCGTAGAGGGGGCCGGACGGATTCACTATGGCTACACCTTC
CASSVEGAGRIHYGYTF
>few|13|NA|TRBV30|TRBJ1-1
TGTGCCTGGAGCCCTAGCCAGGGCACGGGAGCTTTCTTT
CAWSPSQGTGAFF
>NA|16|TRBD1|TRBV4-1|TRBJ2-1
TGCGCCAGCAGCTTCCGGACAGGGGGAACGAGCGATGAGCAGTTCTTC
CASSFRTGGTSDEQFF
>NA|16|TRBD2|TRBV19|TRBJ2-2
TGTGCCAGTAGTATGGGTAGCGGGGGAAACACCGGGGAGCTGTTTTTT
CASSMGSGGNTGELFF
>once|13|NA|TRBV7-9|TRBJ2-7
TGTGCCAGCAGCCCCGGGGCCACCTACGAGCAGTACTTC
CASSPGATYEQYF
>NA|12|TRBD1|TRBV6-1|TRBJ2-1
TGTGCCAGCAGTGGGACAGGTAGTAGTCTGTTCTTC
CASSGTGSSLFF
>few|14|TRBD2|TRBV2|TRBJ2-7
TGTGCCAGCGACCCCAGCGGGAGTGCCTACGAGCAGTACTTC
CASDPSGSAYEQYF
>once|16|NA|TRBV11-1|TRBJ1-6
TGTGCCAGCAGCTTTGGGGGGGCCAGGACTAATTCACCCCTCCACTTT
CASSFGGARTNSPLHF
>NA|15|TRBD2|TRBV27|TRBJ2-1
TGTGCCAGCAGTCCGCGGGGGATGACCTACAATGAGCAGTTCTTC
CASSPRGMTYNEQFF
>NA|16|NA|TRBV5-1|TRBJ2-3
TGCGCCAGCAGCTTTGGGCGTTCGGCTAGCACAGATACGCAGTATTTT
CASSFGRSASTDTQYF
>NA|15|NA|TRBV19|TRBJ1-5
TGTGCCAGTACTCTAAGAGGGGAGTATCCCCAGCCCCAGCATTTT
CASTLRGEYPQPQHF
>NA|15|NA|TRBV7-3|TRBJ2-2
TGTGCCAGCAGCTTAACCAGCGGGAACACCGGGGAGCTGTTTTTT
CASSLTSGNTGELFF
>NA|13|TRBD2|TRBV27|TRBJ2-7
TGTGCCAGCATCTCGGGAGGGGTCGGCGAGCAGTACTTC
CASISGGVGEQYF
>few|12|NA|TRBV10-3|TRBJ2-7
TGTGCCATCAGTGAGAAGACCTACGAGCAGTACTTC
CAISEKTYEQYF
>NA|15|TRBD1|TRBV7-9|TRBJ1-2
TGTGCCAGCAGCTTAGCAAAGGCAGGGGGCGATGGCTACACCTTC
CASSLAKAGGDGYTF
>NA|17|TRBD1|TRBV10-3|TRBJ2-1
TGTGCCATCAGCCACCGCCCCACGGGACAGGCGGTCGATGAGCAGTTCTTC
CAISHRPTGQAVDEQFF
>NA|13|NA|TRBV9|TRBJ1-1
TGTGCCAGCAGCGTAGAAAGGAACACTGAAGCTTTCTTT
CASSVERNTEAFF
>NA|14|NA|TRBV5-1|TRBJ2-7
TGCGCCAGCAGCTCCGGGACTGGCTCCTACGAGCAGTACTTC
CASSSGTGSYEQYF
>NA|16|TRBD2|TRBV9|TRBJ2-1
TGTGCCAGCAGCGTAGAGGGACTAGCGGGAGGTAATGAGCAGTTCTTC
CASSVEGLAGGNEQFF
>NA|11|NA|TRBV18|TRBJ2-7
TGTGCCAGCTCACGGGAGGAGGGGAAGTACTTC
CASSREEGKYF
>NA|15|NA|TRBV7-2|TRBJ2-1
TGTGCCAGCAGCTTAGAGGTAAACCCCTACAATGAGCAGTTCTTC
CASSLEVNPYNEQFF
>NA|13|NA|TRBV7-2|TRBJ1-5
TGTGCCAGCAGCTTTGCTAGGAATCAGCCCCAGCATTTT
CASSFARNQPQHF
>NA|16|TRBD2|TRBV4-1|TRBJ2-1
TGCGCCAGCAGCCACGACGGACTAGCGGGAGGGAGTGAGCAGTTCTTC
CASSHDGLAGGSEQFF
>once|16|TRBD2|TRBV5-1|TRBJ2-1
TGCGCCAGCACCCGACTAGCGGGAGGGCCGAACAATGAGCAGTTCTTC
CASTRLAGGPNNEQFF
>NA|16|TRBD2|TRBV7-8|TRBJ2-5
TGTGCCAGCAGCAGCCGCTCGGGACTAGGCCAAGAGACCCAGTACTTC
CASSSRSGLGQETQYF
>few|13|NA|TRBV2|TRBJ2-5
TGTGCCAGCAGTGAATGGGTGAAAGAGACCCAGTACTTC
CASSEWVKETQYF
>NA|15|NA|TRBV28|TRBJ2-5
TGTGCCACTCGCCTGAGGGGCGGGGTCGGTCGGACCCAGTACTTC
CATRLRGGVGRTQYF
>NA|13|NA|TRBV30|TRBJ1-4
TGTGCCTGGAGTGTCGGACCCAATGAAAAACTGTTTTTT
CAWSVGPNEKLFF
>NA|18|NA|TRBV4-2|TRBJ2-1
TGTGCCAGCAGCCAAAGGTTTAACCGGGAAGGATCGTACAATGAGCAGTTCTTC
CASSQRFNREGSYNEQFF
>many|17|TRBD2|TRBV28|TRBJ2-7
TGTGCCAGCAGTTTATGGGAACTAGCGGGAGGGCCAGGGGAGCAGTACTTC
CASSLWELAGGPGEQYF
>NA|14|TRBD2|TRBV19|TRBJ2-1
TGTGCCAGTAGTATCTCGCGGGAGGAGGGGTCTCGGTTCTTC
CASSISREEGSRFF
>NA|14|NA|TRBV4-1|TRBJ2-7
TGCGCCAGCAGCCAAGCATTGGGCAGCTACGAGCAGTACTTC
CASSQALGSYEQYF
>NA|15|TRBD2|TRBV2|TRBJ2-7
TGTGCCAGCAGTTTCCGGGCTAGCGGGAGACACGAGCAGTACTTC
CASSFRASGRHEQYF
>NA|16|NA|TRBV19|TRBJ2-5
TGTGCCAGTAGTGGAGTAGGGGGAGGAACGCAAGAGACCCAGTACTTC
CASSGVGGGTQETQYF
>NA|13|NA|TRBV9|TRBJ1-2
TGTGCCAGCAGCCTTCAGGGTAACTATGGCTACACCTTC
CASSLQGNYGYTF
>NA|15|TRBD1|TRBV28|TRBJ1-6
TGTGCCAGCAGTTTATCTCCCCAGGGGGATTCACCCCTCCACTTT
CASSLSPQGDSPLHF